This TCR beta chain is from a study of blood T cell repertoires in COVID-19 (dated by TCRdb to 2019 to 2021). Looking at the study overall: The collaborator samples originated in the United States, Italy and Spain and spanned the acute and convalescent phases of COVID-19. The material from the prospective study consisted of cDNA or gDNA derived from T cells, B-cell-depleted T cells, or PBMCs. Where available, HLA class I and class II types were obtained from metadata supplied by the sample provider rather than from assay-based typing. Subjects who had been exposed to COVID-19, were actively infected with it, or had recovered from it provided the deeply sampled blood TCRbeta repertoires that made up the dataset. Samples were obtained from the ongoing ImmuneRACE study (first 160 participants) and from 950 to 1,500 subjects provided by 6 global collaborators. The repertoires were made available in a free public database intended to serve as a resource for research on the immune response to SARS-CoV-2. A de-identified subject ID, COVID-19 status, age in years and sex were almost always included in the sample metadata.

The CDR3 sequence holds 12 residues, the cysteine and phenylalanine included. CDR3 DNA only is kept here, 36 bases in frame from base 1. According to the germline V gene, CDR1 reads SGHVS and CDR2 reads FQNEAQ. Between the V and J ends, shortened by 5 bases and 4 bases respectively, the junction contains 8 bases. Concerning this clone itself: Its antigen has not been determined. One base away there is no much larger clone; base qualities are not given.

Overall study outcomes, separate from this receptor: How much clinical and demographic metadata was included differed by source and by participant, and the metadata was provided uncurated.

Collaborating institutions collected whole blood in K2EDTA tubes following their own protocols. For TCRbeta analysis, collaborators shipped samples as frozen whole blood, isolated PBMCs, or DNA extracted from either of those sample types. The immunoSEQ Assay, a bias-controlled multiplex PCR, was used to amplify TCRbeta CDR3 regions from genomic DNA. The study's own analysis went as follows. Nucleated cell counts per sample were estimated from amplification of reference gene primers within the assay. To quantify the absolute abundance of each unique TCRbeta CDR3 rearrangement, sequence reads were collapsed and filtered. Productive Simpson clonality was computed per sample as the square root of Simpson's diversity index over productive rearrangements. This immuneACCESS table, as held by TCRdb, lists in-frame sequences with V and J called but not all clones. Of the missing ones, under half trace to an unresolved V gene in checked studies; the others have no known cause. The D gene and trimming were derived from the DNA, and the V and J assignments and clone size from that table. This sample gives around 50,000 clones in total; approximately 85% of them show up just once. The ten most abundant clones make up roughly 14% of the sample.

The receptor was isolated from a human donor in a cohort sampled during active COVID-19. The specimen sequenced was peripheral blood. In this chain, TRBV7-8 is recombined with TRBJ1-1; the D region possibly corresponds to TRBD1 (5 bases align). CDR3 protein: CASSPQGTEAFF. The sequenced DNA: TGTGCCAGCAGCCCCCAGGGCACTGAAGCTTTCTTT.